This T cell receptor (beta chain) was observed in a study of T cell responses to AZD1222 COVID-19 vaccine. General observations from the study: In a largely white British group with more females than males, clonal diversity was possibly underestimated.

The method was immunoSEQ multiplex PCR; TCRdb's version includes in-frame clones alone and lacks a portion of them. The profile shows approximately 200,000 clones, approximately 90% of them singletons. The V gene's germline CDR1 is SEHNR and CDR2 FQNEAQ (reference sequence). Trimming removed 6 bases at V and 6 bases at J, with 8 bases between. The CDR3 is 11 residues long. Of note for this clone: Antigen unknown.

The source was peripheral blood, collected 28 days after the second AZD1222 dose. The sequence was collected from an adult who received the AZD1222 COVID-19 vaccine. The chain recombines TRBV7-9 with TRBJ1-2, with D hard to call. CDR3 in amino acids: CASRLSDGYTF. The CDR3, as DNA: TGTGCCAGCAGGCTCAGTGATGGCTACACCTTC.